Shown below are 21 T cell receptor beta chains from a single sample sequenced in a study of quantifying T cell responses using KT2 cells. Study context: TCR alpha and beta constant-region primers primed reverse transcription of RNA.

The cDNA 3' end received a ligated oligonucleotide with a UMI. An equimolar mix of RC1.1 and RC1.2 primed the beta chain across TRBC1 and TRBC2. In TCRdb, the UMI-ligation and nested PCR reads were re-called with MiXCR into one record per CDR3 protein. This sample yields just under 50,000 distinct CDR3 sequences, of which under 14% are seen a single time; roughly a tenth belongs to the top ten. The sequenced sample consisted of PBMCs spiked with cells of the T cell clone KT2. Receptors were obtained from a human donor.

This clonotype showed up many times. This chain connects TRBV10-2 to TRBJ1-2, with a possible D match to TRBD1 (5 bases). This CDR3 comprises 13 residues. Germline CDR1 is WSHSY and CDR2 is SAAADI. V lost 11 bases to trimming and J lost 5 bases, with 18 bases between them. The CDR3 DNA sequence: TGCGCCGTCCGGCCCGGGACGGATTATGGCTACACCTTC. It encodes CAVRPGTDYGYTF.

The chain combines TRBV6-1 with TRBJ1-2, with 7 nucleotides matching TRBD1. Unmatched junction bases numbered 18, after V lost 2 bases and J lost 9 bases. Germline loops: CDR1 MNHNS, CDR2 SASEGT. The CDR3 is 17 residues long. CDR3 in DNA: TGTGCCAGCAGTGAAACGATGGGACAGCCCAACGCTGATCGCTACACCTTC. Residues: CASSETMGQPNADRYTF.

The gene calls are TRBV6-5 and TRBJ1-2; 7 nucleotides match TRBD1. Germline V gives CDR1 MNHEY, CDR2 SVGAGI. V lost 5 bases, J lost 5 bases, and 5 bases stayed unmatched. The CDR3 has 13 residues. In DNA form, the CDR3 reads TGTGCCAGCAGTACGACGGGACAGTATGGCTACACCTTC. Translating gives CASSTTGQYGYTF.

This clonotype was counted ten times or more. The J gene is TRBJ2-4, the V gene TRBV29-1; D possibly corresponds to TRBD2 (5 bases). Trimming took off 0 bases at V and 7 bases at J, with 10 bases between the two ends. Germline CDR1 reads SQVTM; CDR2 reads ANQGSEA. The CDR3 is made up of 13 amino acids. Written as DNA, the CDR3 is TGCAGCGTTGAAGAGGGTCGGAGGAACATTCAGTACTTC. As protein: CSVEEGRRNIQYF.

The chain employs TRBV20-1 and TRBJ1-2; no clear D. V was trimmed by 0 bases and J by 0 bases, leaving 20 bases between them. CDR1 is DFQATT and CDR2 is SNEGSKA in the germline V gene (reference sequence). CDR3 size: 18 residues. The CDR3 is CSARERIQAPSSNYGYTF. CDR3 coding DNA: TGCAGTGCTAGAGAAAGGATCCAGGCTCCCAGCTCTAACTATGGCTACACCTTC.

This clonotype came up a few times. This chain connects TRBV20-1 to TRBJ1-6; 7 positions match TRBD1. V lost 6 bases to trimming and J lost 7 bases; unmatched junction nucleotides: 12. This CDR3 contains 15 residues. Germline V gene lookup returns CDR1 DFQATT and CDR2 SNEGSKA (reference sequence). The DNA for the CDR3 is TGCAGTGCAGTACAGGGGAACACCGCAAATTCACCCCTCCACTTT. It encodes CSAVQGNTANSPLHF.

This clonotype was observed a few times. The CDR3 region is CASSPQGGGIYGYTF. CDR3 in DNA: TGTGCCAGCAGTCCACAGGGGGGGGGGATCTATGGCTACACCTTC. The rearrangement joins TRBV12-3 or TRBV12-4 to TRBJ1-2; 8 bases align to TRBD1. The J segment lost 4 bases and the V segment lost 5 bases, leaving 9 bases of the junction unmatched. This CDR3 is built from 15 residues.

This clonotype has a handful of counts. V usage is TRBV20-1 and J usage is TRBJ1-3; D is ambiguous. The V gene's germline CDR1 is DFQATT and CDR2 SNEGSKA (reference sequence). The V end was cut by 6 bases, the J end by 4 bases, with 13 bases between. This CDR3 has 13 residues. The CDR3 DNA is TGCAGTGCCCATCGGACCGTGGGAAACACCATATATTTT. It codes for CSAHRTVGNTIYF.

This clonotype was picked up a small number of times. The chain couples TRBV3-1 to TRBJ2-3, with a possible D match to TRBD2 (5 bases). Germline CDR1 LGHDT, CDR2 YNNKEL (reference sequence). The V and J ends lost 1 base and 0 bases respectively, with 11 bases between them. The CDR3 consists of 16 residues. CDR3 sequence reads: CASSQGSSLSTDTQYF. The DNA of the CDR3 is TGTGCCAGCAGCCAAGGTTCTAGCCTTAGCACAGATACGCAGTATTTT.

This clonotype was recorded at least ten times. A junction end diverges from the germline sequence, so it may reflect a read error. The rearrangement uses TRBV4-1 and TRBJ2-3; 10 bases match TRBD1. CDR1 MGHRA and CDR2 YSYEKL come from the germline V gene. This CDR3 has 16 amino acids. The CDR3 here is CASSQGRQGAADTQYF. The CDR3 coding sequence is TGCGCCAGCAGCCAAGGGAGACAGGGGGCCGCAGACACGCAGTATTTT.

This clonotype was detected a few times. The chain's CDR3 is CASSLVAAYEQYF. The CDR3 DNA sequence: TGTGCCAGCAGCTTGGTGGCAGCCTACGAGCAGTACTTC. V and J are TRBV11-2 and TRBJ2-7, with D hard to call. Trimming left V 3 bases short and J 2 bases short, with 8 bases between. The CDR3 has 13 residues. The germline V gene has CDR1 SGHAT and CDR2 FQNNGV.

This clonotype has only a few counts. The chain uses TRBV4-3 and TRBJ2-4, with D perhaps given as TRBD1 or TRBD2 (5 bases each). This CDR3 is built from 17 residues. V lost 1 base, J lost 0 bases, and 13 bases lay in between. From germline, CDR1 is LGHNA and CDR2 YSLEER. CDR3 in amino acids: CASSQGAGTIAKNIQYF. The CDR3 DNA follows: TGCGCCAGCAGCCAAGGAGCAGGGACCATAGCCAAAAACATTCAGTACTTC.

This clonotype appeared a few times. V usage is TRBV25-1 and J usage is TRBJ1-4; D call uncertain. The CDR3 extends over 14 amino acids. V was clipped by 5 bases and J by 8 bases, with 15 bases between them. Germline-derived CDR1 and CDR2 are MGHDK and SYGVNS. The CDR3: CASSQATGPEKLFF. CDR3 sequence (DNA): TGTGCCAGCAGTCAGGCGACCGGGCCCGAAAAACTGTTTTTT.

In this sample, this clonotype turned up many times. The chain links TRBV12-3 or TRBV12-4 to TRBJ1-5, with D possibly being TRBD1 (6 bases). V lost 7 bases and J lost 6, with 16 bases in between. The CDR3 runs to 14 residues. CDR3: CASTLVGGAQPQHF. CDR3 nucleotides: TGTGCCAGCACCCTCGTAGGGGGGGCTCAGCCCCAGCATTTT.

This clonotype showed up many times. The CDR3 is CASSLSPGLAGNEQYF. The CDR3 DNA reads TGTGCCAGCAGCTTGTCACCGGGACTAGCGGGGAACGAGCAGTACTTC. The gene calls are TRBV5-5 and TRBJ2-7; 13 bases match TRBD2. Germline loops: CDR1 SGHKS, CDR2 YYEKEE (reference sequence). J was trimmed by 5 bases and V by 1 base; bases with no gene match: 6. CDR3 length: 16 residues.

This clonotype was seen more than once but under ten times. The V and J genes are TRBV7-2 and TRBJ1-6; D is ambiguous. The CDR3 is 11 amino acids. CDR1 is SGHTA, CDR2 FQGNSA, per germline. Between the trimmed V and J ends, which lost 3 bases and 7 bases, there was a span of 1 base. The CDR3 nucleotides are TGTGCCAGCAGCTTGAATTCACCCCTCCACTTT. Translated, it gives CASSLNSPLHF.

This clonotype occurred a few times. The V call is TRBV29-1, the J call TRBJ1-2; D not resolved. The CDR3 contains 12 residues. Germline V gives CDR1 SQVTM, CDR2 ANQGSEA. Trimming took off 2 bases at V and 8 bases at J, with 12 bases between the two ends. DNA of the CDR3: TGCAGCGTTGAATTAGGGAGTGGGGGCTACACCTTC. It specifies CSVELGSGGYTF. Filled out from reference TRBV29-1 and TRBJ1-2, the complete variable domain reads SAVISQKPSRDICQRGTSLTIQCQVDSQVTMMFWYRQQPGQSLTLIATANQGSEATYESGFVIDKFPISRPNLTFSTLTVSNMSPEDSSIYLCSVELGSGGYTFGSGTRLTVV.

This clonotype was counted only a few times. V usage is TRBV19 and J usage is TRBJ2-2; 10 positions agree with TRBD2. Germline V gene data show CDR1 as LNHDA and CDR2 as SQIVND (reference sequence). The ends lost 3 bases at V and 3 bases at J; junction bases unmatched: 4. CDR3 length: 16 residues. The CDR3 is CASSMGLAGDTGELFF. In DNA form, the CDR3 reads TGTGCCAGTAGTATGGGGCTAGCGGGAGACACCGGGGAGCTGTTTTTT.

The chain uses TRBV12-3 or TRBV12-4 and TRBJ2-2; no clear D gene. The CDR3 is made up of 13 amino acids. V lost 11 bases, J lost 0 bases, and 10 bases lay in between. CDR3 protein: CAQRSPNTGELFF. DNA for the CDR3: TGTGCCCAGCGATCCCCGAACACCGGGGAGCTGTTTTTT.

The J gene is TRBJ2-2, the V gene TRBV30, with D perhaps TRBD2 (6 bases). Germline V lookup: CDR1 GTSNPN, CDR2 SVGIG (reference sequence). This CDR3 has 15 residues. Trimming took 0 bases from V and 3 from J, leaving 11 bases between them. The CDR3 DNA reads TGTGCCTGGAGTGTACTAGCCGGGGACACCGGGGAGCTGTTTTTT. It codes for CAWSVLAGDTGELFF.

This clonotype was observed a few times. The V call is TRBV6-1, the J call TRBJ1-1, with 9 nucleotides matching TRBD1. The germline CDR1 and CDR2 sequences are MNHNS and SASEGT. There are 17 residues in the CDR3. With V trimmed by 6 bases and J by 0 bases, 11 bases remained unmatched. The CDR3 DNA sequence: TGTGCCAGCAGGCAGAGGGGACAGGGAGGGATGAACACTGAAGCTTTCTTT. Its translation is CASRQRGQGGMNTEAFF.